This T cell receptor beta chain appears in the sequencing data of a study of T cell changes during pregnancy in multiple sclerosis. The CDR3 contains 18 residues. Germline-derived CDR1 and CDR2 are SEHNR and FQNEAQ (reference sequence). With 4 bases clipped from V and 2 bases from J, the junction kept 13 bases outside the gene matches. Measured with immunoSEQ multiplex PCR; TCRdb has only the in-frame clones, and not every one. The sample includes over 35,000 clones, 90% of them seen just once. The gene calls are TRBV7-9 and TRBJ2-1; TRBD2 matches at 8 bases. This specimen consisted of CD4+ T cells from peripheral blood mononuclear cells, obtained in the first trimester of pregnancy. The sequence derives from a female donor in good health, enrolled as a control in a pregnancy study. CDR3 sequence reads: CASSYPSSGRGAYNEQFF. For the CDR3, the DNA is TGTGCCAGCAGCTACCCAAGCAGCGGGCGGGGGGCCTACAATGAGCAGTTCTTC.